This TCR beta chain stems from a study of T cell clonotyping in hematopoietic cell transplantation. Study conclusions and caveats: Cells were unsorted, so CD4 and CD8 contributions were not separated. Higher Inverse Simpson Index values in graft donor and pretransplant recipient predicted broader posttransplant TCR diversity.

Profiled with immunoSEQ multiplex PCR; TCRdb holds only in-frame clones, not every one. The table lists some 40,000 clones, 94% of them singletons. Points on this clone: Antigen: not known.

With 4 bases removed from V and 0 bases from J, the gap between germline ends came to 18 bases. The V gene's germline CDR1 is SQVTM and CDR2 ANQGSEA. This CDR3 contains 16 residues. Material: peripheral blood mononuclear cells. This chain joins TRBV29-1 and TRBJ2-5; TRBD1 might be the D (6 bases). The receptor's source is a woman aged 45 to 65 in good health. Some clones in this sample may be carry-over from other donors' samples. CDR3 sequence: CSVGELGRGNQETQYF. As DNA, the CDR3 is TGCAGCGTTGGGGAGCTTGGCAGGGGAAACCAAGAGACCCAGTACTTC.